This entry lists 21 T cell receptor beta chains sequenced from one sample in a study of blood T cell repertoires in COVID-19. Profiling relied on immunoSEQ multiplex PCR, and the TCRdb table lists in-frame clones only, not all of them. The data contain a few hundred thousand clones, around 89% of them singletons. The specimen was peripheral blood. The receptors come from a woman in her fifties or sixties with COVID-19, enrolled during active disease.

The chain combines TRBV2 with TRBJ1-2; 10 bases line up with TRBD1. CDR1 is SNHLY and CDR2 is FYNNEI in the germline V gene. The CDR3 runs 15 residues. V lost 6 bases and J lost 3; bases outside the gene matches: 7. CDR3 protein: CASRPGTGAHYGYTF. CDR3 nucleotide sequence: TGTGCCAGCAGGCCGGGGACAGGGGCCCACTATGGCTACACCTTC.

The genes are TRBV7-6 and TRBJ2-5; D call uncertain. There are 11 residues in the CDR3. Germline CDR1 reads SGHVS; CDR2 reads FNYEAQ. Deletions cut 4 bases from V and 10 bases from J, with 10 bases between. The CDR3 reads CASSSVHGQYF. CDR3 nucleotides: TGTGCCAGCAGCTCCGTCCACGGCCAGTACTTC.

This chain links TRBV24-1 with TRBJ2-1; a possible D gene is TRBD1 (6 bases). V dropped 7 bases and J dropped 0 bases, with 12 bases sitting between them. The V gene's germline CDR1 is KGHDR and CDR2 SFDVKD. The CDR3 spans 15 residues. CDR3 sequence reads: CATSRQASSYNEQFF. For the CDR3, the DNA is TGTGCCACCAGCCGACAGGCCAGCTCCTACAATGAGCAGTTCTTC.

This chain joins TRBV6-5 and TRBJ2-3; no clear D. V lost 8 bases to trimming and J lost 7 bases, with 10 bases between them. Germline V CDR1 and CDR2: MNHEY, SVGAGI. CDR3 length: 11 amino acids. The CDR3 is CASGPLHTQYF. The CDR3 DNA sequence: TGTGCCAGCGGGCCTCTTCATACGCAGTATTTT.

The J gene is TRBJ1-2, the V gene TRBV25-1, with TRBD1 matching 10 bases. The germline V gene has CDR1 MGHDK and CDR2 SYGVNS. The CDR3 length is 13 residues. After removal of 1 base from V and 8 bases from J, the junction contained 1 base not matched to a gene. As DNA, the CDR3 is TGTGCCAGCAGTGAATGGACAGGGGGAGGCTACACCTTC. The encoded protein is CASSEWTGGGYTF.

The chain uses TRBV30 and TRBJ1-2; 9 bases match TRBD1. The V gene end was trimmed by 4 bases and the J gene end by 3 bases; junction bases not matched to a gene: 9. The CDR3 contains 15 residues. Germline V gene lookup returns CDR1 GTSNPN and CDR2 SVGIG (reference sequence). The CDR3, as DNA: TGTGCCTGGATGAGAGGGACAGGGTTGCACTATGGCTACACCTTC. Translation: CAWMRGTGLHYGYTF.

The chain combines TRBV25-1 with TRBJ1-1; D is ambiguous. CDR1 is MGHDK, CDR2 SYGVNS, per germline. Trimming pared 3 bases from V and 3 bases from J, leaving 17 bases between. This CDR3 has 16 amino acids. The CDR3 nucleotides are TGTGCCAGCAGTGAGTGGCGGCTGAGTGAATACACTGAAGCTTTCTTT. Protein product: CASSEWRLSEYTEAFF.

This clone was detected a few times. The chain has TRBV12-5 and TRBJ2-1, with TRBD1 matching over 10 bases. Germline values: CDR1 LGHNT, CDR2 FRNRAP. V lost 6 bases and J lost 7; bases outside the gene matches: 6. This CDR3 has 14 amino acids. CDR3: CASGLGQGQNEQFF. In nucleotides, the CDR3 is TGTGCTAGTGGCCTGGGACAGGGGCAAAATGAGCAGTTCTTC.

The chain recombines TRBV4-3 with TRBJ1-1; weak D call: TRBD1 (5 bases). CDR3 length: 16 residues. With 0 bases removed from V and 4 bases from J, the gap between germline ends came to 15 bases. In germline, CDR1 is LGHNA, CDR2 YSLEER. The CDR3 DNA reads as TGCGCCAGCAGCCAAGATGGGGGGGGGACGGGCACTGAAGCTTTCTTT. Amino acid sequence: CASSQDGGGTGTEAFF.

The V call is TRBV11-2, the J call TRBJ2-1; D may be TRBD1 (7 bases). The CDR3 is 15 amino acids. The germline V gene has CDR1 SGHAT and CDR2 FQNNGV. Trimming took off 1 base at V and 7 bases at J, with 14 bases between the two ends. The CDR3 bases are TGTGCCAGCAGCTTAGTCAGGGGGGCGAGGAATGAGCAGTTCTTC. It translates to CASSLVRGARNEQFF. Full variable domain (remainder filled in from reference TRBV11-2 and TRBJ2-1): EAGVAQSPRYKIIEKRQSVAFWCNPISGHATLYWYQQILGQGPKLLIQFQNNGVVDDSQLPKDRFSAERLKGVDSTLKIQPAKLEDSAVYLCASSLVRGARNEQFFGPGTRLTVL.

A single count supports this clone. J is TRBJ2-7 and V is TRBV7-9; 11 bases are a match to TRBD2. Trimming removed 4 bases from V and 2 bases from J; junction bases left unmatched: 10. Per the germline V gene, CDR1 is SEHNR and CDR2 is FQNEAQ (reference sequence). This CDR3 spans 17 amino acids. The CDR3 DNA follows: TGTGCCAGCAGCTCCGCCACCAGACTAGCGGGACCCTACGAGCAGTACTTC. Its translation is CASSSATRLAGPYEQYF.

This chain connects TRBV11-2 to TRBJ2-2; the match to TRBD2 covers 10 bases. The germline gives CDR1 SGHAT, CDR2 FQNNGV. V lost 5 bases, J lost 6 bases, and 12 bases stayed unmatched. This CDR3 contains 17 residues. DNA of the CDR3: TGTGCCAGCAGCCAGACGGCTAGCGGGAGTTGGGCCGGGGAGCTGTTTTTT. Its translation is CASSQTASGSWAGELFF. Variable domain in full (rest from reference TRBV11-2 and TRBJ2-2): EAGVAQSPRYKIIEKRQSVAFWCNPISGHATLYWYQQILGQGPKLLIQFQNNGVVDDSQLPKDRFSAERLKGVDSTLKIQPAKLEDSAVYLCASSQTASGSWAGELFFGEGSRLTVL.

This chain uses TRBV5-1 with TRBJ2-7; 7 nucleotides agree with TRBD1. CDR3 length equals 14 residues. Looked up from germline, CDR1 is SGHRS and CDR2 is YFSETQ. With V trimmed by 3 bases and J by 3 bases, 6 bases remained unmatched. CDR3 protein: CASSSRQGNYEQYF. In DNA form, the CDR3 reads TGCGCCAGCAGCTCAAGACAGGGAAACTACGAGCAGTACTTC.

The rearrangement joins TRBV30 to TRBJ1-2, with TRBD1 matching over 10 bases. The CDR3 is 15 residues long. CDR1 and CDR2 (germline): GTSNPN, SVGIG (reference sequence). J lost 3 bases, V lost 1 base, and 5 bases had no gene match. CDR3 nucleotide sequence: TGTGCCTGGAGTGCGGGACAGGGGACTTACTATGGCTACACCTTC. Encoded protein: CAWSAGQGTYYGYTF. Drawing the rest from reference TRBV30 and TRBJ1-2, the complete variable domain is SQTIHQWPATLVQPVGSPLSLECTVEGTSNPNLYWYRQAAGRGLQLLFYSVGIGQISSEVPQNLSASRPQDRQFILSSKKLLLSDSGFYLCAWSAGQGTYYGYTFGSGTRLTVV.

The rearrangement uses TRBV5-5 and TRBJ2-1; D is possibly TRBD1 (6 bases). The germline gives CDR1 SGHKS, CDR2 YYEKEE (reference sequence). The CDR3 covers 15 residues. Trimming pared 1 base from V and 10 bases from J, leaving 18 bases between. The CDR3 loop reads CASSLRGTLAREQFF. In nucleotides, the CDR3 is TGTGCCAGCAGCTTGAGGGGGACCTTAGCCAGGGAGCAGTTCTTC.

This clone was picked up one time. The gene calls are TRBV5-4 and TRBJ2-7, with TRBD2 identical over 9 bases. J gave up 3 bases and V 1 base, and 5 bases lay outside the gene matches. This CDR3 is 15 amino acids long. Germline CDR1 and CDR2: SGHNT and YYREEE (reference sequence). The CDR3 protein is CASSLIAGDHYEQYF. CDR3 nucleotide sequence: TGTGCCAGCAGCTTGATAGCGGGAGACCACTACGAGCAGTACTTC.

This chain connects TRBV15 to TRBJ1-4; unclear D gene. CDR3 length: 15 amino acids. The germline V and J ends were trimmed by 5 bases and 4 bases, with 14 bases remaining between them. The germline gives CDR1 LNHNV, CDR2 YYDKDF (reference sequence). In nucleotides, the CDR3 is TGTGCCACCAGCCCCGGAGACGGTTTTAATGAAAAACTGTTTTTT. It translates to CATSPGDGFNEKLFF.

This clone appeared a single time. V is TRBV11-3 and J is TRBJ2-7; TRBD1 agrees at 8 bases. The CDR3 runs 13 residues. Trimming cost V 5 bases and J 5 bases; bases outside gene matches: 5. Germline loops: CDR1 SGHNT, CDR2 YENEEA. Here the CDR3 reads CASSRTGQNEQYF. The CDR3 DNA sequence: TGTGCCAGCAGCCGGACAGGGCAAAACGAGCAGTACTTC.

The genes are TRBV5-1 and TRBJ2-3; TRBD2 aligns across 8 bases. The CDR3 sequence is 15 residues long. Unmatched junction bases numbered 4, after V lost 0 bases and J lost 4 bases. Germline V lookup: CDR1 SGHRS, CDR2 YFSETQ. CDR3 DNA: TGCGCCAGCAGCTTGGGGTCGGGAGGGCCAGATACGCAGTATTTT. Protein product: CASSLGSGGPDTQYF.

The genes are TRBV5-8 and TRBJ1-2, with a possible D match to TRBD1 (5 bases). The germline CDR1 and CDR2 sequences are SGHTS and YDEGEE. The CDR3 contains 17 residues. Deletions cut 5 bases from V and 5 bases from J, with 25 bases between. The CDR3 spells CASRRRGGDLLGYGYTF. CDR3 DNA: TGTGCCAGCAGGAGGAGGGGCGGGGACCTCTTGGGTTATGGCTACACCTTC.

This clone was counted a few times. This chain connects TRBV6-5 to TRBJ2-1, with 7 positions matching TRBD1. V shed 1 base and J 10 bases; nucleotides not matched to a gene: 10. The CDR3 spans 15 residues. Per the germline V gene, CDR1 is MNHEY and CDR2 is SVGAGI. The CDR3 DNA sequence: TGTGCCAGCAGTTACTTTACTGCAGGGGGTCGGGAGCAGTTCTTC. This encodes CASSYFTAGGREQFF.